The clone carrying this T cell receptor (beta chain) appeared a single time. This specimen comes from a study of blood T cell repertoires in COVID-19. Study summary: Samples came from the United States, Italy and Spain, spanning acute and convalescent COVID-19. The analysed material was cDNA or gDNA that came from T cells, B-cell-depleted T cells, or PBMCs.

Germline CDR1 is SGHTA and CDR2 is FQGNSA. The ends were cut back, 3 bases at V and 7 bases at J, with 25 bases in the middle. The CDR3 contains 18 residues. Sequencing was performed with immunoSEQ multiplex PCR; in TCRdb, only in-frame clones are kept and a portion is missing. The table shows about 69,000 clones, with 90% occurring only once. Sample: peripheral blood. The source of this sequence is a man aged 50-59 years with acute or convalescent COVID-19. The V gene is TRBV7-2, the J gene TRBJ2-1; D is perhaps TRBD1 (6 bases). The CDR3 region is CASSFMMGAGIQGNEQFF. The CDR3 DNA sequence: TGTGCCAGCAGCTTTATGATGGGGGCTGGAATCCAAGGGAATGAGCAGTTCTTC.